The rows below give T cell receptor beta chains drawn from one sample of a study of blood T cell repertoires in COVID-19. This table comes from immunoSEQ multiplex PCR, and its TCRdb copy is limited to in-frame clones, with some not included. Here the sample spans approximately 500,000 clones, roughly 88% being singletons. Sequenced material: PBMCs or T cells enriched from blood (not recorded which). The receptors here all came from a middle-aged woman who had recovered from COVID-19. The CDR3 runs from the conserved cysteine through the conserved F or W. D genes are given only for firm matches. Only part of the rows carry a size: once, few, many, or a class if the clone is expanded.

J: TRBJ1-1
V: TRBV19
size: NA
length: 15
D: TRBD1
CDR3: CASSIDRTGFYEAFF
DNA: TGTGCCAGTAGTATAGATCGGACAGGGTTTTATGAAGCTTTCTTT

J: TRBJ2-5
V: TRBV5-4
size: NA
length: 14
D: NA
CDR3: CASSPTAAERTQYF
DNA: TGTGCCAGCAGCCCGACGGCGGCAGAAAGGACCCAGTACTTC

J: TRBJ2-7
V: TRBV7-8
size: NA
length: 14
D: TRBD1
CDR3: CASGLRQGPYEQYF
DNA: TGTGCCAGCGGGCTCAGACAGGGCCCCTACGAGCAGTACTTC

J: TRBJ2-3
V: TRBV19
size: NA
length: 15
D: TRBD1
CDR3: CASSLDGTGTDTQYF
DNA: TGTGCCAGTAGCCTCGACGGGACAGGCACAGATACGCAGTATTTT

J: TRBJ2-5
V: TRBV10-1
size: NA
length: 14
D: TRBD2
CDR3: CASSESGGQETQYF
DNA: TGCGCCAGCAGTGAGTCCGGGGGGCAAGAGACCCAGTACTTC

J: TRBJ1-1
V: TRBV5-6
size: NA
length: 17
D: TRBD1
CDR3: CASSLVGTASMNTEAFF
DNA: TGTGCCAGCAGCTTGGTAGGGACAGCGTCGATGAACACTGAAGCTTTCTTT

J: TRBJ2-1
V: TRBV7-6
size: NA
length: 16
D: TRBD2
CDR3: CASSLAVEAGENEQFF
DNA: TGTGCCAGCAGCTTAGCTGTCGAAGCGGGAGAAAATGAGCAGTTCTTC

J: TRBJ2-5
V: TRBV6-2/TRBV6-3
size: NA
length: 15
D: NA
CDR3: CASSYGGFSRETQYF
DNA: TGTGCCAGCAGTTACGGGGGGTTCTCTCGAGAGACCCAGTACTTC

J: TRBJ1-2
V: TRBV6-5
size: NA
length: 13
D: NA
CDR3: CASSFAGPHGYTF
DNA: TGTGCCAGCAGTTTCGCAGGGCCCCATGGCTACACCTTC

J: TRBJ2-1
V: TRBV6-5
size: NA
length: 14
D: TRBD1
CDR3: CASRRGQEYNEQFF
DNA: TGTGCCAGCAGGAGAGGACAGGAATACAATGAGCAGTTCTTC

J: TRBJ1-3
V: TRBV19
size: NA
length: 15
D: TRBD1
CDR3: CASNNPTGDRNTIYF
DNA: TGTGCCAGTAATAACCCAACAGGGGATAGAAACACCATATATTTT

J: TRBJ2-2
V: TRBV7-9
size: NA
length: 15
D: TRBD1
CDR3: CASSPGQGTTGELFF
DNA: TGTGCCAGCAGCCCGGGACAGGGGACCACCGGGGAGCTGTTTTTT

J: TRBJ2-7
V: TRBV7-9
size: NA
length: 15
D: NA
CDR3: CASSSWRTETSEQYF
DNA: TGTGCCAGCAGCTCCTGGAGGACGGAGACTTCCGAGCAGTACTTC

J: TRBJ2-5
V: TRBV29-1
size: NA
length: 13
D: NA
CDR3: CSVVEQGWETQYF
DNA: TGCAGCGTCGTGGAGCAGGGCTGGGAGACCCAGTACTTC

J: TRBJ1-1
V: TRBV27
size: NA
length: 16
D: TRBD1
CDR3: CASSLLRGPENTEAFF
DNA: TGTGCCAGCAGTCTCTTGAGGGGGCCAGAAAACACTGAAGCTTTCTTT

J: TRBJ1-2
V: TRBV18
size: once
length: 15
D: TRBD1
CDR3: CASTVTGGANYGYTF
DNA: TGTGCCAGCACAGTAACAGGGGGCGCGAACTATGGCTACACCTTC

J: TRBJ2-5
V: TRBV7-2
size: NA
length: 15
D: TRBD1
CDR3: CASSLEGAVQETQYF
DNA: TGTGCCAGCAGCTTAGAGGGGGCTGTCCAAGAGACCCAGTACTTC

J: TRBJ2-1
V: TRBV4-3
size: NA
length: 15
D: NA
CDR3: CASSQDQRSYNEQFF
DNA: TGCGCCAGCAGCCAAGACCAGCGGTCCTACAATGAGCAGTTCTTC